The entry that follows covers one T cell receptor beta chain sequence. The antigen remains undetermined. This specimen belongs to a study of post-analysis software for immune sequencing data. Whole-study context: Relapsing-remitting, secondary progressive and progressive-relapsing courses of multiple sclerosis were included.

TCR beta cDNA libraries included unique molecular identifiers. Input amounts of 1 to 10 million T cells were used. These gave 500,000 or so cDNA molecules, so each molecule approximated one T cell. TCRdb re-derived calls from the PCR reads in MiXCR, one entry per CDR3 protein. The sample shows roughly 800,000 distinct CDR3 sequences, around 45% of them seen only once. General study results and limits: TRBV segments more frequent in patients than in controls numbered five and included TRBV5-6, TRBV5-1 and TRBV20-1. Samples sharing a preparation batch grouped tightly together when assessed by F measure. Those with multiple sclerosis, the patient group, showed significantly lower normalized Chao1 diversity than controls.

The V end lost 1 base, the J end lost 8 bases, and 11 bases lay between the germline ends. The CDR3 extends over 14 amino acids. CDR1 is SEHNR, CDR2 FQNEAQ, per germline (reference sequence). The J gene is TRBJ1-4, the V gene TRBV7-9; maybe TRBD1 (5 bases). The receptor's source is a girl aged 5-17 years with multiple sclerosis. Sequencing was done on a sample of blood. The CDR3 nucleotides are TGTGCCAGCAGCTTAGATGGGACGAGGGAAAAACTGTTTTTT. Translated, it gives CASSLDGTREKLFF.